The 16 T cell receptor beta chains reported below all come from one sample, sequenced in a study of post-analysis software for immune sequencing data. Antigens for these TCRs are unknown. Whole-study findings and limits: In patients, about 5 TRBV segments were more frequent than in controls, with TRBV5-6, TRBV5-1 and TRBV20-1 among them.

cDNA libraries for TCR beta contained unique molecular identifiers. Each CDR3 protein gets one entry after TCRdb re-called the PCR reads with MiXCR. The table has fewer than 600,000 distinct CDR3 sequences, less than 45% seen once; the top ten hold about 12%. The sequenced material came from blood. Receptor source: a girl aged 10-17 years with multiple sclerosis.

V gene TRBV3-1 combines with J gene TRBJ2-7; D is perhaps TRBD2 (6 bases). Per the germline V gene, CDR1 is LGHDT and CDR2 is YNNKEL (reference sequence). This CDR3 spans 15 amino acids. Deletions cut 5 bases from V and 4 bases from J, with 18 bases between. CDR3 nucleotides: TGTGCCAGCAGCAACCCCTGGGTGGGGAGGTACGAGCAGTACTTC. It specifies CASSNPWVGRYEQYF.

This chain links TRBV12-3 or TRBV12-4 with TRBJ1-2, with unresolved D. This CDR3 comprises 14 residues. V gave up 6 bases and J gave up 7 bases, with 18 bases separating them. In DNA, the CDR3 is TGTGCCAGCAGCTATCAGACGGCTGTCGCTGGCTACACCTTC. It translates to CASSYQTAVAGYTF.

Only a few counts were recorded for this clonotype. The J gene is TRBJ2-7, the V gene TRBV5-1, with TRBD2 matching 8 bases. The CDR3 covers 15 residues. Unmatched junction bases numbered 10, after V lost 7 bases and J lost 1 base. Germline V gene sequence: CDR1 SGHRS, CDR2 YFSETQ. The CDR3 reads CASHRGGADSYEQYF. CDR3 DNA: TGCGCCAGCCATCGGGGGGGAGCCGATTCCTACGAGCAGTACTTC.

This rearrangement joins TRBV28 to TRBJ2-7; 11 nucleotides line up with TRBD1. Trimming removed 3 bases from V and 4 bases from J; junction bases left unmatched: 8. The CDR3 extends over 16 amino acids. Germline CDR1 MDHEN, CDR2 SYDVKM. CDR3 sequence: CASSFVDRGRLYEQYF. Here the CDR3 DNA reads TGTGCCAGCAGTTTCGTGGACAGGGGGCGCTTGTACGAGCAGTACTTC.

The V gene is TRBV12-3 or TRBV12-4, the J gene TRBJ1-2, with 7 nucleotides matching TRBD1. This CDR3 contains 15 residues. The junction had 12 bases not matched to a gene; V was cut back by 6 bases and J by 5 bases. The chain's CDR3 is CASRPPGQKIYGYTF. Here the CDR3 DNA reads TGTGCCAGCAGGCCGCCGGGACAGAAGATTTATGGCTACACCTTC.

DNA for the CDR3: TGCGCCAGCAGCTTGGCGCGAGTACAGGTTAATCAGGAGACCCAGTACTTC. Its translation: CASSLARVQVNQETQYF. The chain is built from TRBV5-1 and TRBJ2-5; the D gene is possibly TRBD1 (5 bases). The CDR3 extends over 17 amino acids. Germline CDR1 SGHRS, CDR2 YFSETQ. Between the trimmed V and J ends, which lost 0 bases and 5 bases, there was a span of 20 bases.

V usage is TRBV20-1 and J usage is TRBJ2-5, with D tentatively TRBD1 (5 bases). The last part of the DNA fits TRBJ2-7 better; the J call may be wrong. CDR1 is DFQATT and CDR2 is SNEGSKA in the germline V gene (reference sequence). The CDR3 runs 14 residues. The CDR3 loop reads CSARAGRVSYEQYF. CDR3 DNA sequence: TGCAGTGCTAGAGCTGGCAGGGTGAGCTACGAGCAGTACTTC.

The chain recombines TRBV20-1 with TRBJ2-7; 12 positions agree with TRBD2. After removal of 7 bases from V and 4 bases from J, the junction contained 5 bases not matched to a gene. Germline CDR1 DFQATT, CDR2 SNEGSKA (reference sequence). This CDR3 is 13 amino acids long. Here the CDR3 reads CSGAGTSGYEQYF. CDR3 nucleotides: TGCAGTGGCGCCGGGACTAGCGGGTACGAGCAGTACTTC.

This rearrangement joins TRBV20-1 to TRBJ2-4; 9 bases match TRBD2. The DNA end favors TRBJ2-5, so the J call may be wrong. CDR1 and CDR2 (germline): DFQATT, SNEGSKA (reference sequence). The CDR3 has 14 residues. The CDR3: CSAAGLARQETQYF. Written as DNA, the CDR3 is TGCAGTGCCGCAGGACTAGCGCGACAAGAGACCCAGTACTTC.

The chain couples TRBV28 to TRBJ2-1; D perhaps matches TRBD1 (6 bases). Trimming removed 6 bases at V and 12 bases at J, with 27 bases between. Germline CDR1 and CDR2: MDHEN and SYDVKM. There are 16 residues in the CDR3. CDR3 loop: CASRPAQGIVLPSQFF. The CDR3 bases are TGTGCCAGCAGACCCGCCCAGGGGATCGTTCTTCCCTCGCAGTTCTTC.

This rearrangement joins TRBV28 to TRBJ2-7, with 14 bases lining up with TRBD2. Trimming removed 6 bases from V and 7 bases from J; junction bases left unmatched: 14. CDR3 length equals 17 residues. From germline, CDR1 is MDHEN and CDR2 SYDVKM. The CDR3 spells CASRGTSGSRSYNEQYF. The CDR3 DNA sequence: TGTGCCAGCAGGGGGACTAGCGGGAGCAGGTCCTACAATGAGCAGTACTTC.

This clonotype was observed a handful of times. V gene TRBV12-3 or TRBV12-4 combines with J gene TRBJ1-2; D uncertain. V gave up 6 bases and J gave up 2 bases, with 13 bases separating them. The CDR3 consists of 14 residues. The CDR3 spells CASSHPDRNYGYTF. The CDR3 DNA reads TGTGCCAGCAGCCACCCGGACCGAAACTATGGCTACACCTTC.

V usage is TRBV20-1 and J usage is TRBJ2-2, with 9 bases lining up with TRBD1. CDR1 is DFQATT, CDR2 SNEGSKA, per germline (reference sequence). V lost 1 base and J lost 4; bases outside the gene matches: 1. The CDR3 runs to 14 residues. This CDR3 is CSARGGQGTGELFF. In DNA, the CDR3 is TGCAGTGCTAGAGGGGGACAGGGCACCGGGGAGCTGTTTTTT.

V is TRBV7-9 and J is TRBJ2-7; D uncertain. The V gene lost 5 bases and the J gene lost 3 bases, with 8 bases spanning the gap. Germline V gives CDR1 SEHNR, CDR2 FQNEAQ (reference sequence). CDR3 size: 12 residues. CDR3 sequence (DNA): TGTGCCAGCAGCCAAGACTTCTACGAGCAGTACTTC. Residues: CASSQDFYEQYF.

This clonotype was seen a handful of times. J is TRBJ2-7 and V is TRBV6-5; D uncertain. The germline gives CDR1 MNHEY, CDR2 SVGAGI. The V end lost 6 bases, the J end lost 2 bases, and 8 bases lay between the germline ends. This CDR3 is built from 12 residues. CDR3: CASSPKTYEQYF. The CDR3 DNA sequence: TGTGCCAGCAGCCCCAAGACCTACGAGCAGTACTTC.

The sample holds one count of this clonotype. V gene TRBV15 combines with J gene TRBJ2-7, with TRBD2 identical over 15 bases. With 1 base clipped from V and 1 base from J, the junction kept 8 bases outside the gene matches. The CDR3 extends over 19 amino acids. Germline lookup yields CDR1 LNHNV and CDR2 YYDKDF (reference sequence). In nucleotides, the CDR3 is TGTGCCACCAGCAGAGGAGGACTAGCGGGAGGGTACTTTTCCTACGAGCAGTACTTC. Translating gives CATSRGGLAGGYFSYEQYF.